The 8 T cell receptor beta chains presented below share a single source sample, sequenced in a study of T cells after yellow fever vaccination. Using its own MiXCR run on the 5' RACE reads, TCRdb lists one record per CDR3 protein. This sample carries 200,000 to 250,000 distinct CDR3 sequences, around 7% of them seen once, and the ten largest clones take about 0.9%. This sample comprised CD4+ T cells sorted from PBMCs, obtained 15 days after the yellow fever booster vaccination. These TCRs come from a man aged 25 to 45 who received the YFV17D yellow fever vaccine.

This chain connects TRBV29-1 to TRBJ1-2; D is uncertain. Germline CDR1 is SQVTM and CDR2 is ANQGSEA. The CDR3 is 15 residues long. With 7 bases removed from V and 0 bases from J, the gap between germline ends came to 18 bases. DNA of the CDR3: TGCAGCGCAACCGCTTTCGCAACCACTAACTATGGCTACACCTTC. It is translated as CSATAFATTNYGYTF.

This clonotype has ten or more counts. The rearrangement links TRBV4-3 to TRBJ1-2; unclear D gene. Trimming took off 1 base at V and 4 bases at J, with 10 bases between the two ends. Per germline, CDR1 LGHNA and CDR2 YSLEER. There are 14 residues in the CDR3. CDR3 bases: TGCGCCAGCAGCCAAGCGACCCTTGGCTATGGCTACACCTTC. It codes for CASSQATLGYGYTF.

This clonotype was detected a few times. V and J are TRBV7-2 and TRBJ2-1; D not resolved. This CDR3 is 15 amino acids long. V lost 8 bases and J lost 4, with 18 bases in between. Germline V gene data show CDR1 as SGHTA and CDR2 as FQGNSA. CDR3 residues: CASSRAADLYNEQFF. For the CDR3, the DNA is TGTGCCAGCTCACGCGCGGCTGACCTGTACAATGAGCAGTTCTTC.

This clonotype occurred many times. The chain has TRBV11-2 and TRBJ2-2; TRBD2 agrees at 10 bases. The V and J ends lost 4 bases and 1 base, in that order; junction bases with no gene match: 3. Germline CDR1 is SGHAT and CDR2 is FQNNGV. CDR3 length: 16 residues. CDR3 nucleotide sequence: TGTGCCAGCAGCTCGTCTAGCGGGAGGAACACCGGGGAGCTGTTTTTT. It codes for CASSSSSGRNTGELFF.

CDR3 bases: TGTGCCAGCTCACAACGGGATTTCACAGATACGCAGTATTTT. Translating it yields CASSQRDFTDTQYF. V and J are TRBV18 and TRBJ2-3; tentative D call: TRBD2 (5 bases). Germline V CDR1 and CDR2: KGHSH, LQKENI. V lost 4 bases to trimming and J lost 2 bases, with 10 bases between them. The CDR3 has 14 amino acids.

DNA for the CDR3: TGTGCCAGCAGCTTGGGTGGACAGACCTACGAGCAGTACTTC. Protein product: CASSLGGQTYEQYF. V and J are TRBV5-4 and TRBJ2-7; D may be TRBD1 (6 bases). Germline CDR1 and CDR2: SGHNT and YYREEE (reference sequence). The CDR3 consists of 14 residues. The ends were cut back, 0 bases at V and 2 bases at J, with 9 bases in the middle.

This clonotype was picked up many times. The chain links TRBV3-1 to TRBJ1-1; a possible D gene is TRBD1 (6 bases). Between the trimmed V and J ends, which lost 1 base and 7 bases, there was a span of 10 bases. Looked up from germline, CDR1 is LGHDT and CDR2 is YNNKEL (reference sequence). There are 13 residues in the CDR3. The CDR3 is CASSQAGVNEAFF. In DNA form, the CDR3 reads TGTGCCAGCAGCCAAGCAGGGGTGAATGAAGCTTTCTTT. Full variable domain (rest looked up from reference TRBV3-1 and TRBJ1-1): DTAVSQTPKYLVTQMGNDKSIKCEQNLGHDTMYWYKQDSKKFLKIMFSYNNKELIINETVPNRFSPKSPDKAHLNLHINSLELGDSAVYFCASSQAGVNEAFFGQGTRLTVV.

This clonotype has a handful of counts. The J gene is TRBJ2-6, the V gene TRBV7-2; D is unresolved. CDR1 and CDR2 (germline): SGHTA, FQGNSA. V lost 4 bases, J lost 4 bases, and 8 bases lay in between. The CDR3 sequence is 14 residues long. The CDR3 nucleotides read TGTGCCAGCAGCTCCCGAGGCGGGGCCAACGTCCTGACTTTC. This gives the protein CASSSRGGANVLTF.